Sequencing of this T cell receptor beta chain was carried out in a study of T cells expressing NK-cell markers. TCRdb re-analyzed the 5' RACE reads; it lists each CDR3 protein once, without DNA. The data include about 120,000 distinct CDR3 sequences; the top ten clones carry under 20%. In germline, CDR1 is SEHNR, CDR2 FQNEAQ (reference sequence). The CDR3 covers 15 residues. The sequence was collected from a woman between 18 and 70 years old in good health. This chain uses TRBV7-9 with TRBJ2-6. The specimen sequenced was blood T cells: a sorted CD56 or NKG2C T cell subset, CD4+ or CD8+ T cells, or bulk PBMC T cells (not recorded which). The CDR3 here is CASSLVSSGANVLTF. Supplemented by reference TRBV7-9 and TRBJ2-6, the full variable domain reads DTGVSQNPRHKITKRGQNVTFRCDPISEHNRLYWYRQTLGQGPEFLTYFQNEAQLEKSRLLSDRFSAERPKGSFSTLEIQRTEQGDSAMYLCASSLVSSGANVLTFGAGSRLTVL.